One and the same sample provided the 18 T cell receptor beta chains below, sequenced in a study of T cells in Graves' hyperthyroidism and ophthalmopathy. The CDR3 regions of TCR beta were amplified from RNA transcripts. Initially, a first-round RT-PCR of the TCR CDR3 employed the HTBI primer set. TCRdb redid the calling of the multiplex PCR reads with MiXCR, one entry per CDR3 protein. In the table there are 250,000 to 350,000 distinct CDR3 sequences, over 15% of which are singletons. The material sequenced was blood. These receptors were taken from a woman aged 55 to 70 with Graves' ophthalmopathy.

This clonotype was seen many times. This chain connects TRBV20-1 to TRBJ1-5; tentative D call: TRBD1 (5 bases). This CDR3 is built from 14 residues. Per germline, CDR1 DFQATT and CDR2 SNEGSKA (reference sequence). Trimming shortened V by 1 base and J by 6 bases, and 13 bases separated the two germline ends. The CDR3 DNA follows: TGCAGTGCTAGAGCCAATCTGGGGGTTCAGCCCCAGCATTTT. Protein sequence: CSARANLGVQPQHF.

This clonotype was counted only a few times. The chain couples TRBV28 to TRBJ2-1, with TRBD2 matching 11 bases. CDR3 length: 17 residues. The germline CDR1 and CDR2 sequences are MDHEN and SYDVKM. With 3 bases clipped from V and 6 bases from J, the junction kept 10 bases outside the gene matches. In DNA, the CDR3 is TGTGCCAGCAGTTTTAGGCGCACAGGGACTAGCGGCAATGAGCAGTTCTTC. As protein: CASSFRRTGTSGNEQFF. The entire variable domain, with the rest obtained from reference TRBV28 and TRBJ2-1, is as follows: DVKVTQSSRYLVKRTGEKVFLECVQDMDHENMFWYRQDPGLGLRLIYFSYDVKMKEKGDIPEGYSVSREKKERFSLILESASTNQTSMYLCASSFRRTGTSGNEQFFGPGTRLTVL.

This clonotype was found many times. CDR3 protein: CSVDPDGTDTQYF. The CDR3 bases are TGCAGCGTAGACCCTGACGGCACAGATACGCAGTATTTT. The chain is built from TRBV29-1 and TRBJ2-3; D is undetermined. Trimming pared 6 bases from V and 1 base from J, leaving 11 bases between. Germline V lookup: CDR1 SQVTM, CDR2 ANQGSEA. This CDR3 spans 13 amino acids.

This clonotype has ten or more counts. The chain combines TRBV6-2 or TRBV6-3 with TRBJ1-1; D not resolved. Per germline, CDR1 MNHEY and CDR2 SVGEGT. V lost 0 bases, J lost 1 base, and 6 bases lay in between. CDR3 length: 14 residues. CDR3 region: CASSYSEGNTEAFF. CDR3 nucleotides: TGTGCCAGCAGTTACTCGGAGGGGAACACTGAAGCTTTCTTT.

The V call is TRBV7-9, the J call TRBJ2-2; D is unresolved. With 9 bases removed from V and 4 bases from J, the gap between germline ends came to 6 bases. This CDR3 comprises 11 residues. Germline CDR1 SEHNR, CDR2 FQNEAQ (reference sequence). The CDR3 region is CARELTGELFF. Here the CDR3 DNA reads TGTGCCAGAGAACTCACCGGGGAGCTGTTTTTT.

Many counts were recorded for this clonotype. The chain joins TRBV18 to TRBJ2-7; a weak D match, TRBD2 (6 bases). There are 14 residues in the CDR3. Trimming shortened V by 3 bases and J by 5 bases, and 14 bases separated the two germline ends. Per the germline V gene, CDR1 is KGHSH and CDR2 is LQKENI. DNA for the CDR3: TGTGCCAGCTCACCTGGAAGGGAGGTAGACGAGCAGTACTTC. It codes for CASSPGREVDEQYF.

This clonotype was recorded many times. CDR3 sequence reads: CASSQDGGAGQETQYF. CDR3 coding DNA: TGTGCCAGCAGCCAAGACGGTGGGGCAGGGCAAGAGACCCAGTACTTC. The chain is built from TRBV4-2 and TRBJ2-5, with D maybe TRBD1 (5 bases). CDR3 size: 16 residues. CDR1 is LGHNA, CDR2 YNFKEQ, per germline. Deletions cut 0 bases from V and 2 bases from J, with 13 bases between.

There are a few counts of this clonotype. The rearrangement links TRBV18 to TRBJ1-5; 9 bases map to TRBD1. CDR3 length: 14 amino acids. V shed 3 bases and J 12 bases; nucleotides not matched to a gene: 9. CDR1 is KGHSH, CDR2 LQKENI, per germline. The CDR3 bases are TGTGCCAGCTCACCGGGACAGGGTAATCTAGGCCAGCATTTT. This sequence encodes CASSPGQGNLGQHF. The variable domain in full, with the rest retrieved from reference TRBV18 and TRBJ1-5, is NAGVMQNPRHLVRRRGQEARLRCSPMKGHSHVYWYRQLPEEGLKFMVYLQKENIIDESGMPKERFSAEFPKEGPSILRIQQVVRGDSAAYFCASSPGQGNLGQHFGDGTRLSIL.

This clonotype was seen many times. V and J are TRBV3-1 and TRBJ2-7, with D unresolved. Trimming removed 4 bases at V and 2 bases at J, with 15 bases between. This CDR3 comprises 15 residues. Germline V gene sequence: CDR1 LGHDT, CDR2 YNNKEL (reference sequence). The CDR3 spells CASSRQPTHPYEQYF. DNA for the CDR3: TGTGCCAGCAGCCGACAACCGACACATCCCTACGAGCAGTACTTC.

With respect to this clonotype: A much larger clone is a single base away; this may be a read error. The chain joins TRBV7-9 to TRBJ2-1; D might be TRBD2 (5 bases). Trimming took 4 bases from V and 5 from J, leaving 12 bases between them. The CDR3 consists of 14 residues. The germline V gene has CDR1 SEHNR and CDR2 FQNEAQ (reference sequence). The CDR3 reads CASSSPGTHNEQFF. CDR3 sequence (DNA): TGTGCCAGCAGCTCCCCGGGAACGCACAATGAGCAGTTCTTC.

This rearrangement joins TRBV5-5 to TRBJ1-2, with no clear D. The CDR3 runs to 15 residues. Germline lookup yields CDR1 SGHKS and CDR2 YYEKEE (reference sequence). Trimming took 3 bases from V and 4 from J, leaving 16 bases between them. CDR3 nucleotide sequence: TGTGCCAGCAGCTCTCGGGTCGCAGTTATCTATGGCTACACCTTC. Residues: CASSSRVAVIYGYTF.

This clonotype was detected only a few times. This chain joins TRBV10-3 and TRBJ1-1, with no clear D. The V gene's germline CDR1 is ENHRY and CDR2 SYGVKD. The V gene lost 7 bases and the J gene lost 0 bases, with 9 bases spanning the gap. CDR3 length equals 13 residues. The DNA for the CDR3 is TGTGCCATCAACCCGAACCTGAACACTGAAGCTTTCTTT. This encodes CAINPNLNTEAFF.

This clonotype was picked up many times. The chain uses TRBV5-4 and TRBJ2-3, with D maybe TRBD2 (5 bases). The CDR3 is made up of 16 amino acids. Germline V gene lookup returns CDR1 SGHNT and CDR2 YYREEE (reference sequence). Trimming removed 1 base at V and 4 bases at J, with 16 bases between. The CDR3 protein is CASSLKTRNRADTQYF. The DNA of the CDR3 is TGTGCCAGCAGCTTGAAAACTAGAAATCGGGCAGATACGCAGTATTTT.

This clonotype appeared once. J is TRBJ2-7 and V is TRBV7-2, with 8 bases lining up with TRBD1. The CDR3 totals 21 residues. V shed 5 bases, J shed 2 bases, and the junction held 26 bases outside the gene matches. Per germline, CDR1 SGHTA and CDR2 FQGNSA. The CDR3 is CASSRQPPGTGLRLPPYEQYF. DNA for the CDR3: TGTGCCAGCAGCCGTCAACCACCCGGGACAGGCTTAAGACTTCCCCCCTACGAGCAGTACTTC.

This clonotype was seen repeatedly, ten times or more. The J gene is TRBJ2-1, the V gene TRBV3-1; 9 bases are a match to TRBD2. Germline lookup yields CDR1 LGHDT and CDR2 YNNKEL (reference sequence). The V and J ends lost 4 bases and 6 bases, in that order; junction bases with no gene match: 1. The CDR3 spans 13 residues. CDR3 amino acids: CASSRGGGNEQFF. For the CDR3, the DNA is TGTGCCAGCAGCCGCGGGGGGGGCAATGAGCAGTTCTTC.

This clonotype was recorded at least ten times. This chain uses TRBV2 with TRBJ1-6; D call uncertain. There are 13 residues in the CDR3. CDR1 and CDR2 from the germline V gene are SNHLY and FYNNEI. V lost 7 bases to trimming and J lost 9 bases, with 13 bases between them. The DNA of the CDR3 is TGTGCCAGCACTTACGCCATGGGTTCACCCCTCCACTTT. This codes for CASTYAMGSPLHF.

This clonotype was detected a few times. The rearrangement uses TRBV28 and TRBJ1-6; no clear D. V lost 8 bases, J lost 14 bases, and 10 bases lay in between. The germline CDR1 and CDR2 sequences are MDHEN and SYDVKM. The CDR3 is 10 amino acids. The CDR3 nucleotides read TGTGCCAGCGGACTTCTGGCCCTCCACTTT. Translated: CASGLLALHF. Full variable domain (rest looked up from reference TRBV28 and TRBJ1-6): DVKVTQSSRYLVKRTGEKVFLECVQDMDHENMFWYRQDPGLGLRLIYFSYDVKMKEKGDIPEGYSVSREKKERFSLILESASTNQTSMYLCASGLLALHFGNGTRLTVT.

This clonotype appeared many times. The rearrangement links TRBV20-1 to TRBJ2-1; 8 bases match TRBD2. The CDR3 consists of 15 residues. V lost 5 bases to trimming and J lost 0 bases; unmatched junction nucleotides: 6. Per the germline V gene, CDR1 is DFQATT and CDR2 is SNEGSKA (reference sequence). The CDR3 nucleotides read TGCAGTGCTGTTCGGGGGGGGTTCTCCTACAATGAGCAGTTCTTC. The encoded protein is CSAVRGGFSYNEQFF.